This TCR beta chain was found in a study of OX40 agonist ivuxolimab in advanced cancers. With regard to this clone: The target antigen is unknown.

Method: immunoSEQ multiplex PCR; TCRdb's copy keeps in-frame clones and lacks some. Of around 80,000 clones in the sample, about 88% were seen once. With 8 bases removed from V and 7 bases from J, the gap between germline ends came to 14 bases. The V gene's germline CDR1 is SGHVS and CDR2 FQNEAQ. The CDR3 has 13 amino acids. Study results and caveats: Patients with a partial response at 0.1-3.0 mg/kg had among the lowest clonal expansion.

The source is an adult with an advanced solid tumor such as melanoma, head and neck, liver or kidney cancer. The sample consisted of CD4+ or CD8+ T cells sorted from blood, taken in a trial of the OX40 agonist ivuxolimab. The chain is built from TRBV7-8 and TRBJ1-4, with a weak D call TRBD1 (5 bases). As DNA, the CDR3 is TGTGCCAGCCGCGGGACCCGGAGTGAAAAACTGTTTTTT. It translates to CASRGTRSEKLFF.